The T cell receptor beta chain under discussion was sequenced for a study of blood T cell repertoires in COVID-19. Whole-study context: The United States, Italy and Spain provided the acute and convalescent COVID-19 samples. Sources were T cells, B-cell-depleted T cells, or PBMCs; the material itself was cDNA or gDNA.

CDR1 and CDR2 from the germline V gene are KGHSH and LQKENI. The CDR3 extends over 15 amino acids. Germline trimming cut 6 bases from V and 2 bases from J; bases unmatched to any gene: 8. Original processing notes: Nucleated cell counts were estimated from reference gene primer amplification. Data came from immunoSEQ multiplex PCR; TCRdb stores just in-frame clones and leaves some out. V and J calls and clone size are given by that table; D and trimming were obtained from the DNA. The data show almost 95,000 clones, with about 80% seen just once and approximately 6.8% held by the top ten. This TCR came from a man aged 60 to 69 with acute or convalescent COVID-19. Sequencing was performed on peripheral blood. The chain has TRBV18 and TRBJ1-2, with 8 positions matching TRBD1. CDR3 bases: TGTGCCAGCTCCACCGGGACAGGATCAAACTATGGCTACACCTTC. It encodes CASSTGTGSNYGYTF.